This passage covers 11 T cell receptor beta chains from one sample sequenced in a study of identical twins. MiXCR, applied by TCRdb to the 5' RACE reads, yields one record per CDR3 protein. Of a few hundred thousand distinct CDR3 sequences in the sample, approximately 10% were seen once. These same records also appear under a second study, on yellow fever vaccine responses in identical twins.

The source material was PBMCs. The receptors come from a woman in her late teens or twenties in good health.

The CDR3 spells CASRLDRGEQFF. Here the CDR3 DNA reads TGTGCCAGCAGATTAGACAGGGGAGAGCAGTTCTTC. The chain carries TRBV3-1 and TRBJ2-1, with 8 bases identical to TRBD1. With 6 bases clipped from V and 10 bases from J, the junction kept 5 bases outside the gene matches. The CDR3 sequence is 12 residues long. Germline V gene lookup returns CDR1 LGHDT and CDR2 YNNKEL (reference sequence).

The chain links TRBV29-1 to TRBJ1-1, with unresolved D. The CDR3 has 15 residues. In germline, CDR1 is SQVTM, CDR2 ANQGSEA. V lost 3 bases and J lost 0, with 14 bases in between. The CDR3 coding sequence is TGCAGCGTTGATGGCGGTAACAGCCTGAACACTGAAGCTTTCTTT. Protein sequence: CSVDGGNSLNTEAFF.

The CDR3 loop reads CASSVIDRAITEAFF. In DNA form, the CDR3 reads TGTGCCAGCAGCGTTATAGACAGGGCTATTACTGAAGCTTTCTTT. The genes are TRBV9 and TRBJ1-1; 7 bases align to TRBD1. CDR3 length equals 15 residues. CDR1 SGDLS and CDR2 YYNGEE come from the germline V gene. J was trimmed by 5 bases and V by 2 bases; bases with no gene match: 9. The variable domain in full, with the rest retrieved from reference TRBV9 and TRBJ1-1, is DSGVTQTPKHLITATGQRVTLRCSPRSGDLSVYWYQQSLDQGLQFLIQYYNGEERAKGNILERFSAQQFPDLHSELNLSSLELGDSALYFCASSVIDRAITEAFFGQGTRLTVV.

The chain uses TRBV10-1 and TRBJ2-3, with D perhaps TRBD1 (6 bases). CDR3 length: 17 residues. The germline gives CDR1 WNHNN, CDR2 SYGVQD (reference sequence). V was cut by 6 bases and J by 0 bases, with 19 bases left in between. This CDR3 reads CASSNTGTKDSTDTQYF. The CDR3 DNA reads TGCGCCAGCAGCAACACCGGGACAAAGGATAGCACAGATACGCAGTATTTT.

This clonotype showed up just a few times. The chain combines TRBV27 with TRBJ1-4, with TRBD1 matching over 8 bases. J was trimmed by 6 bases and V by 4 bases; bases with no gene match: 4. The CDR3 has 14 amino acids. Per the germline V gene, CDR1 is MNHEY and CDR2 is SMNVEV (reference sequence). The CDR3, as DNA: TGTGCCAGCAGTTCGGACAGGGTTTATGAAAAACTGTTTTTT. Protein: CASSSDRVYEKLFF.

The J gene is TRBJ2-3, the V gene TRBV7-8, with D perhaps matching TRBD1 (6 bases). This CDR3 spans 16 amino acids. V was cut by 3 bases and J by 0 bases, with 13 bases left in between. CDR1 SGHVS and CDR2 FQNEAQ come from the germline V gene. CDR3 region: CASSFRTEASTDTQYF. In nucleotides, the CDR3 is TGTGCCAGCAGCTTCCGGACAGAAGCTAGCACAGATACGCAGTATTTT.

The sample holds many counts of this clonotype. The rearrangement joins TRBV4-3 to TRBJ2-1; TRBD2 agrees at 10 bases. Germline CDR1 and CDR2: LGHNA and YSLEER. The CDR3 sequence is 17 residues long. V shed 0 bases and J 6 bases; nucleotides not matched to a gene: 8. CDR3 sequence (DNA): TGCGCCAGCAGCCAAGAGCTAGCGGGAGTATGGGCCAATGAGCAGTTCTTC. As protein: CASSQELAGVWANEQFF.

V gene TRBV7-6 combines with J gene TRBJ2-7, with 9 nucleotides matching TRBD1. Germline CDR1 SGHVS, CDR2 FNYEAQ. CDR3 length: 13 residues. The V and J ends lost 5 bases and 5 bases, in that order; junction bases with no gene match: 4. CDR3 sequence: CASSPRQGDEQYF. The CDR3, as DNA: TGTGCCAGCAGCCCTCGACAGGGGGACGAGCAGTACTTC.

This clonotype was seen ten or more times. The chain couples TRBV12-3 or TRBV12-4 to TRBJ1-5; D call uncertain. Trimming removed 7 bases at V and 6 bases at J, with 13 bases between. CDR3 length: 13 residues. CDR3 nucleotides: TGTGCCAGCACCCTAGGTAGTGGTCAGCCCCAGCATTTT. Encoded protein: CASTLGSGQPQHF.

The chain carries TRBV7-2 and TRBJ1-1; D call uncertain. The CDR3 spans 14 residues. The germline V gene has CDR1 SGHTA and CDR2 FQGNSA. V was trimmed by 5 bases and J by 1 base, leaving 11 bases between them. In DNA form, the CDR3 reads TGTGCCAGCAGCACCCGACACCCGAACACTGAAGCTTTCTTT. Its protein is CASSTRHPNTEAFF.

V is TRBV6-1 and J is TRBJ1-5; 7 nucleotides agree with TRBD1. Germline CDR1 MNHNS, CDR2 SASEGT. The ends lost 4 bases at V and 3 bases at J; junction bases unmatched: 3. This CDR3 region has 14 residues. The CDR3 DNA is TGTGCCAGCAGTGCGGGGACAGACAATCAGCCCCAGCATTTT. Its protein is CASSAGTDNQPQHF.